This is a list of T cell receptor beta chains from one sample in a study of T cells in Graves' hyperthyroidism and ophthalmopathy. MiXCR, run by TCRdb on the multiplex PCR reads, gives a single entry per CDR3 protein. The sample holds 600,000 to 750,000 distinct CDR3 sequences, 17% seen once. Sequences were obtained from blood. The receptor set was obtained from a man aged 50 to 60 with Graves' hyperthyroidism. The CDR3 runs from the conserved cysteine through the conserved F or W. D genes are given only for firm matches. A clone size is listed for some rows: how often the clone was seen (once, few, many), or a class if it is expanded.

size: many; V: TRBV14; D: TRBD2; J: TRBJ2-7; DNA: TGTGCCAGCAGCCAAGATAGTGGGAGGGGTGAGCAGTACTTC; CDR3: CASSQDSGRGEQYF
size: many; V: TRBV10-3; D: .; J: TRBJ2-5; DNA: TGTGCCATCAGTCCAGGGGCCAGCGGCGAGACCCAGTACTTC; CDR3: CAISPGASGETQYF
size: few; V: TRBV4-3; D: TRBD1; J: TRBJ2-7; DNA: TGCGCCAGCAGCCACGTCCACCGGGACAGGGCCTACGAGCAGTACTTC; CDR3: CASSHVHRDRAYEQYF
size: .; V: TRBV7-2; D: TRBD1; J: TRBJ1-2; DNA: TGTGCCAGCAGCTCCGGCCGGACAGGGGACGGCTACACCTTC; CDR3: CASSSGRTGDGYTF
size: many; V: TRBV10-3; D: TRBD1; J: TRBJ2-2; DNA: TGTGCCATCAGTGAGGAGGGGACAGCGAACACCGGGGAGCTGTTTTTT; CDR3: CAISEEGTANTGELFF
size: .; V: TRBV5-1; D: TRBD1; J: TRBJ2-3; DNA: TGCGCCAGCAGCTTGGGGGACAGGGGTGGAGATACGCAGTATTTT; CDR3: CASSLGDRGGDTQYF
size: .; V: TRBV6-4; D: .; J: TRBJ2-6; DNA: TGTGCCAGCAGTGGAGGGGACGGGGCCAACGTCCTGACTTTC; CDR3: CASSGGDGANVLTF
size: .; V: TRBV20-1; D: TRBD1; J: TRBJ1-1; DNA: TGCAGTGCTAGGGACAGGGGTACTGAAGCTTTCTTT; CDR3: CSARDRGTEAFF
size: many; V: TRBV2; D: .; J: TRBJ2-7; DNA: TGTGCCAGCAGTGTATTCCTTGCCTACGAGCAGTACTTC; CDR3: CASSVFLAYEQYF
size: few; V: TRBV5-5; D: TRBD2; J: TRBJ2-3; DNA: TGTGCCAGCACCTTAAGCGGGAGCTCAGATACGCAGTATTTT; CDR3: CASTLSGSSDTQYF
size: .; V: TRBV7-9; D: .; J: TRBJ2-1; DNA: TGTGCCAGCAGCCCGAGACCAACAGGGCCCTACCACTCCTACAATGAGCAGTTCTTC; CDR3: CASSPRPTGPYHSYNEQFF
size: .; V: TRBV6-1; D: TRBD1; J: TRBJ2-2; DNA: TGTGCCAGCATGGGACAGGGAATCACCGGGGAGCTGTTTTTT; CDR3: CASMGQGITGELFF
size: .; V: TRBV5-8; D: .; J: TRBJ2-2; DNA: TGTGCCAGCAGCCGGGGATCCGTGAACACCGGGGAGCTGTTTTTT; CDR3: CASSRGSVNTGELFF
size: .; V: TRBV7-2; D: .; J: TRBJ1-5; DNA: TGTGCCAGCAGCTTAGATATGCAGCCCCAGCATTTT; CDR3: CASSLDMQPQHF
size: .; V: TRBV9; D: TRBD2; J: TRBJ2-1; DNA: TGTGCCAGCAGCGTAGGCGGGAGCGGTTATCACAATGAGCAGTTCTTC; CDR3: CASSVGGSGYHNEQFF
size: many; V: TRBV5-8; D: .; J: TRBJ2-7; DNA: TGTGCCAGCAGCTTGGCAATTATTAAGGGGGAGCAGTACTTC; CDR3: CASSLAIIKGEQYF
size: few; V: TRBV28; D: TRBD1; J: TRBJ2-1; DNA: TGTGCCAGCCAATACCCCCCCGGACAGGGGGTGAATGAGCAGTTCTTC; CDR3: CASQYPPGQGVNEQFF
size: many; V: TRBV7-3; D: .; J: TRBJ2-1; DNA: TGTGCCAGCAGGCCGACGGGACTCTCGAGCTCCTACAATGAGCAGTTCTTC; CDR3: CASRPTGLSSSYNEQFF
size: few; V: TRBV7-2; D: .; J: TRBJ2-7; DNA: TGTGCCAGCAGCTGGGGGGTGACAGGGACCGAGCAGTACTTC; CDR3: CASSWGVTGTEQYF
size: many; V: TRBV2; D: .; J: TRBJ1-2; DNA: TGTGCCAGCAGTATAGGGGCCAGCTTGAACTATGGCTACACCTTC; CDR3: CASSIGASLNYGYTF
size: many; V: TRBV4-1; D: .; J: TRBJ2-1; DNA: TGCGCCAGCTCCCCCAGAGAAGCGGTGCTCAATGAGCAGTTCTTC; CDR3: CASSPREAVLNEQFF
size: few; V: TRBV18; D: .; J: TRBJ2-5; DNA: TGTGCCAGCTCACTTTACCGGGAGACCCAGTACTTC; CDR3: CASSLYRETQYF
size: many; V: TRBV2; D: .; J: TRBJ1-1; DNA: TGTGCCAGCAGCGAGAGGATAGGGGGGAACACTGAAGCTTTCTTT; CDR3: CASSERIGGNTEAFF
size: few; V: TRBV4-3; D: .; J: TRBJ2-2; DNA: TGCGCCAGCAGCCAAGTCTACGGAACCGGGGAGCTGTTTTTT; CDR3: CASSQVYGTGELFF
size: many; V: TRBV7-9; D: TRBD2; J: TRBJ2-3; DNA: TGTGCCAGCAGCTTAGCTAGCGGGGGTTCCACAGATACGCAGTATTTT; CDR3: CASSLASGGSTDTQYF
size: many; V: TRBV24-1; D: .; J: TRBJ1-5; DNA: TGTGCCACCAGTGATCCAGGGAGCAATCAGCCCCAGCATTTT; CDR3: CATSDPGSNQPQHF
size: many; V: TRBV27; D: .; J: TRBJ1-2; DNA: TGTGCCAGCAGTTTATCGAGGGGGGTTGGCTACACCTTC; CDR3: CASSLSRGVGYTF
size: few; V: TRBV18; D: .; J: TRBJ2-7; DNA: TGTGCCAGCTCACCGAACACGCAGGCTTCCTACGAGCAGTACTTC; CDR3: CASSPNTQASYEQYF
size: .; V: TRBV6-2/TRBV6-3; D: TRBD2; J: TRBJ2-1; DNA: TGTGCCAGTTCGAGCGGGAGGACTAGCTATGAGCAGTTCTTC; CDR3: CASSSGRTSYEQFF
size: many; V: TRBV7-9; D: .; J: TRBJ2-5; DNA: TGTGCCAGCAGCTTAGAGTCGGGACCAAGAGAGACCCAGTACTTC; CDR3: CASSLESGPRETQYF
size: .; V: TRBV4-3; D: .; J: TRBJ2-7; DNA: TGCGCCAGCAGCCACCAGGTAGACTACGAGCAGTACTTC; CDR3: CASSHQVDYEQYF
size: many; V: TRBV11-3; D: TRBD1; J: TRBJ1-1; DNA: TGTGCCAGCAGCGGACAGGGGGCCACTGAAGCTTTCTTT; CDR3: CASSGQGATEAFF
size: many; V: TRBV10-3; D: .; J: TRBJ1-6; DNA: TGTGCCATCAGTCAATCAAATTCACCCCTCCACTTT; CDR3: CAISQSNSPLHF
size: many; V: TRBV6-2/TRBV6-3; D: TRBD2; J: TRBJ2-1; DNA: TGTGCCAGCAGGGAACTTAGCGGGAGACAATCGGGGAATGAGCAGTTCTTC; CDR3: CASRELSGRQSGNEQFF
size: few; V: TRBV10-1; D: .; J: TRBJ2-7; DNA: TGCGCCAGCAGCCTACTGGGGGCGTCGAGCGAGCAGTACTTC; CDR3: CASSLLGASSEQYF
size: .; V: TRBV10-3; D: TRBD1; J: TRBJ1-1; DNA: TGTGCCATCAGTGGGTTCGGACAGGGGAACACTGAAGCTTTCTTT; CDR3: CAISGFGQGNTEAFF
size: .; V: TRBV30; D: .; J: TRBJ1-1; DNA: TGTGCCTGGAGTACGACAGGGAACACTGAAGCTTTCTTT; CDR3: CAWSTTGNTEAFF
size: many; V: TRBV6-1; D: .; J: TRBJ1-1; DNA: TGTGCCAGCAGTAGACAGTGGCTCGACACTGAAGCTTTCTTT; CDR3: CASSRQWLDTEAFF
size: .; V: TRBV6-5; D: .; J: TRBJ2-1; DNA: TGTGCCAGCAGTGACTCGATAACATCCCACAATGAGCAGTTCTTC; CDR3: CASSDSITSHNEQFF
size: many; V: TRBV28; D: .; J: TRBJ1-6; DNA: TGTGCCAGCAGTTTATCCCCAAATTCACCCCTCCACTTT; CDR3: CASSLSPNSPLHF
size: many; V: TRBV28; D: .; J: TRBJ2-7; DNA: TGTGCCAGCAGCTTCCCAGGGGCCGGGATTTTCTCCTACGAGCAGTACTTC; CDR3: CASSFPGAGIFSYEQYF
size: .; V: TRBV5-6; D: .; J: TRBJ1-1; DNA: TGTGCCAGCAGCCCAACGCGGGGGTGGGACACTGAAGCTTTCTTT; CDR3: CASSPTRGWDTEAFF